Below, 5 T cell receptor beta chains from the same sample are listed, as sequenced in a study of identical twins. TCRdb used MiXCR to reprocess the 5' RACE reads, holding one entry per CDR3 protein. Of about 200,000 distinct CDR3 sequences in the sample, approximately 15% are singletons; the top ten hold 35% to 45%. The same sample was also studied in work on T cells expressing NK-cell markers.

The source material was CD8+ T cells sorted from blood. The receptors derive from a woman aged 18-29 years in good health.

This clonotype appeared many times. J is TRBJ2-7 and V is TRBV5-1; TRBD1 might be the D (6 bases). Germline CDR1 and CDR2: SGHRS and YFSETQ. Trimming cost V 6 bases and J 2 bases, with 18 bases left between them. CDR3 length equals 15 residues. CDR3 sequence (DNA): TGCGCCAGCACCCTACAAGGGACACCGACCTACGAGCAGTACTTC. This translates into CASTLQGTPTYEQYF.

This clonotype turned up a few times. This rearrangement joins TRBV10-2 to TRBJ1-2, with D maybe TRBD1 (5 bases). The CDR3 sequence is 14 residues long. Germline CDR1 WSHSY, CDR2 SAAADI. Trimming left V 3 bases short and J 0 bases short, with 8 bases between. The CDR3 loop is CASSEGTANYGYTF. CDR3 sequence (DNA): TGCGCCAGCAGTGAAGGGACGGCTAACTATGGCTACACCTTC.

This clonotype was seen at least ten times. The rearrangement links TRBV29-1 to TRBJ2-1; TRBD2 matches at 11 bases. With V trimmed by 4 bases and J by 0 bases, 5 bases remained unmatched. The CDR3 has 16 residues. Germline-derived CDR1 and CDR2 are SQVTM and ANQGSEA. The CDR3 sequence: CSVGASGGSSYNEQFF. Written as DNA, the CDR3 is TGCAGCGTTGGTGCTAGCGGGGGGAGCTCCTACAATGAGCAGTTCTTC.

The chain is built from TRBV20-1 and TRBJ2-7, with a possible D match to TRBD1 (5 bases). The CDR3 covers 15 residues. From germline, CDR1 is DFQATT and CDR2 SNEGSKA (reference sequence). Deletions cut 6 bases from V and 5 bases from J, with 23 bases between. The CDR3 DNA sequence: TGCAGTGCCCCCCGTGGGGCCCCGGAAATGAACGAGCAGTACTTC. Its protein product is CSAPRGAPEMNEQYF.

This clonotype was seen more than once but under ten times. The chain has TRBV11-2 and TRBJ2-1; 9 nucleotides align to TRBD2. The CDR3 is 17 residues long. J lost 7 bases, V lost 5 bases, and 15 bases had no gene match. CDR1 and CDR2 from the germline V gene are SGHAT and FQNNGV. CDR3 residues: CASSLILGREGRNEQFF. DNA of the CDR3: TGTGCCAGCAGCCTGATTTTGGGGCGGGAGGGCCGGAATGAGCAGTTCTTC.